This is a list of T cell receptor beta chains from one sample in a study of T cell responses to AZD1222 COVID-19 vaccine. The method was immunoSEQ multiplex PCR; TCRdb's version includes in-frame clones alone and lacks a portion of them. The sample includes about 89,000 clones, 90% to 95% of them seen just once. Here the sequenced sample was peripheral blood, taken 28 days after the second AZD1222 dose. Receptors originate from an adult who received the AZD1222 COVID-19 vaccine. Both conserved end residues are part of each CDR3. Fields, in order: V gene, J gene, clone size, D gene, CDR3 protein, CDR3 DNA. A D gene is named only where the DNA matches it firmly. Part of the rows lack a size; the others show once, few, many or a class for expanded clones.

v_call: TRBV11-2; j_call: TRBJ2-1; clone_size: .; d_call: TRBD2; cdr3_aa: CASSAGLAGGNEQFF; cdr3_nt: TGTGCCAGCAGCGCCGGACTAGCGGGGGGGAATGAGCAGTTCTTC
v_call: TRBV30; j_call: TRBJ1-6; clone_size: .; d_call: TRBD1; cdr3_aa: CAWSRTGTGNVRSPLHF; cdr3_nt: TGTGCCTGGAGTCGGACCGGGACAGGGAATGTACGCTCACCCCTCCACTTT
v_call: TRBV2; j_call: TRBJ1-3; clone_size: .; d_call: .; cdr3_aa: CASTRRRDDFSGNTIYF; cdr3_nt: TGTGCCAGCACCCGTCGGCGGGACGACTTCTCTGGAAACACCATATATTTT
v_call: TRBV7-9; j_call: TRBJ1-6; clone_size: .; d_call: .; cdr3_aa: CASSPKITRGNSPLHF; cdr3_nt: TGTGCCAGCAGCCCGAAAATAACAAGGGGTAATTCACCCCTCCACTTT
v_call: TRBV14; j_call: TRBJ1-1; clone_size: .; d_call: .; cdr3_aa: CASSQEGRTYMNTEAFF; cdr3_nt: TGTGCCAGCAGCCAAGAAGGCCGGACTTACATGAACACTGAAGCTTTCTTT
v_call: TRBV14; j_call: TRBJ2-7; clone_size: .; d_call: .; cdr3_aa: CASSQARLSGQYF; cdr3_nt: TGTGCCAGCAGCCAAGCCCGCCTCTCCGGGCAGTACTTC
v_call: TRBV19; j_call: TRBJ1-5; clone_size: .; d_call: .; cdr3_aa: CASSIPGSGAQPQHF; cdr3_nt: TGTGCCAGTAGTATTCCAGGGTCCGGCGCTCAGCCCCAGCATTTT
v_call: TRBV5-6; j_call: TRBJ2-7; clone_size: .; d_call: .; cdr3_aa: CATSLRGSRSSSYEQYF; cdr3_nt: TGTGCCACCTCCCTTAGGGGGAGCAGGTCGAGCTCCTACGAGCAGTACTTC
v_call: TRBV15; j_call: TRBJ2-4; clone_size: .; d_call: .; cdr3_aa: CATSRGGRGNIQYF; cdr3_nt: TGTGCCACCAGCCGAGGGGGTAGGGGAAACATTCAGTACTTC
v_call: TRBV24-1; j_call: TRBJ2-7; clone_size: .; d_call: .; cdr3_aa: CATSDPALRVNYEQYF; cdr3_nt: TGTGCCACCAGTGATCCCGCGTTGAGGGTGAACTACGAGCAGTACTTC
v_call: TRBV28; j_call: TRBJ2-1; clone_size: once; d_call: TRBD1; cdr3_aa: CASSPGQGSVRYNEQFF; cdr3_nt: TGTGCCAGCAGTCCCGGACAGGGATCGGTTCGCTACAATGAGCAGTTCTTC
v_call: TRBV5-6; j_call: TRBJ1-1; clone_size: .; d_call: .; cdr3_aa: CASSLGTVTAFF; cdr3_nt: TGTGCCAGCAGCTTGGGGACAGTCACAGCTTTCTTT
v_call: TRBV4-2; j_call: TRBJ2-5; clone_size: .; d_call: .; cdr3_aa: CASRDGAFETQYF; cdr3_nt: TGTGCCAGCAGGGATGGAGCGTTCGAGACCCAGTACTTC
v_call: TRBV10-3; j_call: TRBJ2-3; clone_size: .; d_call: .; cdr3_aa: CAIRPGGGGRADTQYF; cdr3_nt: TGTGCCATCAGGCCCGGGGGAGGGGGCCGGGCAGATACGCAGTATTTT
v_call: TRBV9; j_call: TRBJ2-1; clone_size: .; d_call: TRBD1; cdr3_aa: CASSVGSWGQGSYNEQFF; cdr3_nt: TGTGCCAGCAGCGTAGGGTCTTGGGGACAGGGGTCCTACAATGAGCAGTTCTTC
v_call: TRBV29-1; j_call: TRBJ2-1; clone_size: once; d_call: .; cdr3_aa: CSVEPLFGTAYNEQFF; cdr3_nt: TGCAGCGTTGAGCCCCTTTTCGGGACGGCATACAATGAGCAGTTCTTC
v_call: TRBV15; j_call: TRBJ2-5; clone_size: .; d_call: .; cdr3_aa: CATSRGRTGSYQETQYF; cdr3_nt: TGTGCCACCAGCAGAGGGCGAACTGGATCGTACCAAGAGACCCAGTACTTC
v_call: TRBV5-6; j_call: TRBJ1-6; clone_size: .; d_call: TRBD1; cdr3_aa: CASSVPRQGAHSPLHF; cdr3_nt: TGTGCCAGCAGCGTGCCTCGACAGGGGGCCCATTCACCCCTCCACTTT
v_call: TRBV13; j_call: TRBJ2-1; clone_size: .; d_call: .; cdr3_aa: CASSPMFSYNEQFF; cdr3_nt: TGTGCCAGCAGCCCGATGTTCTCCTACAATGAGCAGTTCTTC
v_call: TRBV11-2; j_call: TRBJ2-2; clone_size: .; d_call: TRBD2; cdr3_aa: CASSLLTSGRRTGELFF; cdr3_nt: TGTGCCAGCAGCTTGCTCACTAGCGGGAGGAGGACCGGGGAGCTGTTTTTT
v_call: TRBV3-1/TRBV3-2; j_call: TRBJ2-7; clone_size: .; d_call: TRBD1; cdr3_aa: CASSQDRRQGHEQYF; cdr3_nt: TGTGCCAGCAGCCAAGATCGGAGACAGGGACACGAGCAGTACTTC
v_call: TRBV7-3; j_call: TRBJ2-3; clone_size: .; d_call: .; cdr3_aa: CASSLRADTQYF; cdr3_nt: TGTGCCAGCAGCTTAAGAGCAGATACGCAGTATTTT
v_call: TRBV30; j_call: TRBJ2-7; clone_size: .; d_call: .; cdr3_aa: CAWRDGYEQYF; cdr3_nt: TGTGCCTGGAGAGACGGTTACGAGCAGTACTTC
v_call: TRBV18; j_call: TRBJ2-1; clone_size: .; d_call: TRBD2; cdr3_aa: CASSFSGRVYNEQFF; cdr3_nt: TGTGCCAGCTCGTTTAGCGGGAGGGTTTACAATGAGCAGTTCTTC
v_call: TRBV18; j_call: TRBJ1-1; clone_size: .; d_call: .; cdr3_aa: CASSPGQLNTEAFF; cdr3_nt: TGTGCCAGCTCACCGGGACAACTGAACACTGAAGCTTTCTTT
v_call: TRBV27; j_call: TRBJ1-2; clone_size: .; d_call: TRBD1; cdr3_aa: CASRPGQNYGYTF; cdr3_nt: TGTGCCAGCAGACCGGGACAGAACTATGGCTACACCTTC
v_call: TRBV19; j_call: TRBJ2-2; clone_size: many; d_call: TRBD1; cdr3_aa: CASSISRGLNTGELFF; cdr3_nt: TGTGCCAGTAGTATTTCCAGGGGGCTGAACACCGGGGAGCTGTTTTTT
v_call: TRBV10-3; j_call: TRBJ1-3; clone_size: .; d_call: .; cdr3_aa: CAISPQGSGNTIYF; cdr3_nt: TGTGCCATCAGCCCACAGGGTTCTGGAAACACCATATATTTT
v_call: TRBV6-2/TRBV6-3; j_call: TRBJ2-5; clone_size: once; d_call: TRBD2; cdr3_aa: CASSQRLATQYF; cdr3_nt: TGTGCCAGCAGTCAAAGACTAGCGACCCAGTACTTC
v_call: TRBV10-2; j_call: TRBJ1-3; clone_size: once; d_call: .; cdr3_aa: CASSEGLSGNTIYF; cdr3_nt: TGCGCCAGCAGTGAGGGTCTCTCGGGAAACACCATATATTTT
v_call: TRBV11-2; j_call: TRBJ2-1; clone_size: .; d_call: TRBD1; cdr3_aa: CASSPTGNEQFF; cdr3_nt: TGTGCCAGCAGCCCGACAGGGAATGAGCAGTTCTTC
v_call: TRBV5-4; j_call: TRBJ1-2; clone_size: once; d_call: .; cdr3_aa: CASSRDAAVYGYTF; cdr3_nt: TGTGCCAGCAGCCGGGACGCCGCGGTCTATGGCTACACCTTC